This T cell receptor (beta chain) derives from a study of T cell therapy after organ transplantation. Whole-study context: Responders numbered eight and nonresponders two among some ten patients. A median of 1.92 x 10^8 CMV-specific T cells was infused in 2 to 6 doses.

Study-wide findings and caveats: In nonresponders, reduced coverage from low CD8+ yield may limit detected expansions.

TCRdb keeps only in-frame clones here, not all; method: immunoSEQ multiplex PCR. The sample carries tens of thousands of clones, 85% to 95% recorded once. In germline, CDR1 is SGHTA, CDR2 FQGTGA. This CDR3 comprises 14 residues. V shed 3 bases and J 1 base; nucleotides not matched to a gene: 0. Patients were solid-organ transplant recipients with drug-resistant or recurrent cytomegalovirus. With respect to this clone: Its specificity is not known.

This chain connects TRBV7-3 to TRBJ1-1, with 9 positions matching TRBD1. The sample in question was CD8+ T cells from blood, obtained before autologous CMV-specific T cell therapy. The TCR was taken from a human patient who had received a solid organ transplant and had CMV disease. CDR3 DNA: TGTGCCAGCAGCTTGGACAGGGGGAACACTGAAGCTTTCTTT. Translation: CASSLDRGNTEAFF.